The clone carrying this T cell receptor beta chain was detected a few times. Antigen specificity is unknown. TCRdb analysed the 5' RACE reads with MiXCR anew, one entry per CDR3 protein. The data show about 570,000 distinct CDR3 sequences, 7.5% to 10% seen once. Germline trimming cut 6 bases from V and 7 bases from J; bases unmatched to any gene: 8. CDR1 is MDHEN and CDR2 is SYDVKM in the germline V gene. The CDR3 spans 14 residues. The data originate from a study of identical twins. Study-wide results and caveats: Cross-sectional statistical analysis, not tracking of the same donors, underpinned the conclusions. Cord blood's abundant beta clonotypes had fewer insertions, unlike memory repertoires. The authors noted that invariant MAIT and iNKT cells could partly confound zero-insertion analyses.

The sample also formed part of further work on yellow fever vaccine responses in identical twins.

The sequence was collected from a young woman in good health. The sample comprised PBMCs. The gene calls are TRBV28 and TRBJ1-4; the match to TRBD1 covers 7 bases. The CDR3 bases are TGTGCCAGCAGCCGCAGGGGGACGGGTGAAAAACTGTTTTTT. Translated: CASSRRGTGEKLFF.